This T cell receptor (beta chain) was identified in a study of cytomegalovirus exposure and HLA in healthy donors (dated by TCRdb to about 2017). Study-wide context: In an earlier analysis of 587 of the donors, around 290 Gb of sequence data and about 110 million unique TCR beta sequences from 180 million or so T cells were reported. Both class I and class II loci were covered by HLA typing, at four-digit resolution. The study aimed to test whether signatures of past pathogen exposure could be identified by cataloging public T cell receptors. To predict cytomegalovirus infection status, the study brought together high-throughput TCR immunosequencing, statistical association of individual TCRs with disease status, and machine learning. An early release that covered about 600 HLA-typed donors contained about 300 gigabases of sequencing data and roughly 84 million unique TCR sequences. Besides the first cohort of 666 subjects, a separate validation cohort made up of over a hundred different subjects was used. The T cell repertoires of 666 subjects were profiled by immunosequencing and related to cytomegalovirus serostatus. Among 300 to 500 genotyped donors of the cohort, an average of approximately 240,000 unique TCR beta nucleotide sequences was sequenced per donor, of which 15% to 20% were non-productive. Typing coverage differed by locus: A, B, C, DRB1 and DQB1 were typed in roughly 629-630 donors, DQA1 in about 500, DPA1 in 606, and DPB1 in approximately 450. Of the approximately 400 genotyped donors, approximately 82% fell in the genetic ancestry cluster associated with self-reported Caucasian donors. Donor age, sex, ethnicity and CMV serostatus were compiled alongside the repertoire data. In the later analysis, no new phenotypic data were used to find candidate immune exposures; instead, reliance was placed on TCR beta sequences and their occurrence across donors. All discovery cohort repertoires had been generated using a single sequencing platform. A later analysis re-examined previously published TCR beta repertoires from over 500 donors and added high-resolution HLA genotyping to investigate patterns of TCR occurrence. Genome-wide SNP genotypes for about 55% of the roughly 670 donors were used in a later genetic analysis, which treated that subset as a discovery cohort. Because of strong linkage in the cohort, five DR-DQ haplotypes were treated as single units for association and clustering. An earlier analysis of approximately 500 of the donors applied high-throughput TCR beta sequencing to assess whether each TCR beta V gene segment acted as functional or pseudogenic. General conclusions and limits of the study: The classifier was reported to diagnose cytomegalovirus status with high specificity and sensitivity in both the original and validation cohorts. Some IMGT-functional V segments, including TRBV6-2 and TRBV6-3, could not be told apart with the 87-base-pair reads, so those segments were excluded. In vitro tests confirmed that a few of the cytomegalovirus-associated TCR beta chains recognize cytomegalovirus antigens. The cohort was sequenced for TCR beta chains only, and without alpha or paired-chain data the features that could be detected were limited. A cluster of highly shared sequence variants was judged likely to be a technical artifact of the sequencing pipeline. The presence/absence analyses assumed that sequencing depth was roughly uniform across donors, and that assumption may not be true. According to a later genetic analysis, donors in an Asian-associated ancestry cluster had fewer N-insertions in productive TCRs than the roughly 670-donor mean. Linkage disequilibrium might explain the correlated functional status among segregating V segments, but an unknown experimental factor could not be ruled out. A later analysis found that TCR association rates varied across HLA loci, with DRB1 alleles showing the most associated TCRs and HLA-C alleles the fewest. According to a later analysis, most CMV-associated TCR beta chains appeared to be HLA-restricted, and the HLA associations seemed to be driven largely by CMV exposure. The only immune exposure information available for the cohort was CMV serostatus. An association between a missense DCLRE1C variant and V-gene and J-gene trimming of TCR beta chains was found in a later genetic analysis and replicated in an independent cohort. Most TCR sequences were observed very rarely across donors, whereas some public TCRs were present in many individuals. Because HLA typing was unavailable for some donors at each locus, only the typed subset was used in association tests. The study gave a list of 150 to 200 TCR beta chains associated with cytomegalovirus. When HLA alleles, especially DR and DQ, strongly co-occurred, TCR associations were difficult to assign to individual alleles. At a false discovery rate of 0.05, a later analysis linked fewer than 20,000 TCR beta sequences to specific HLA alleles. A further reported finding was that TCR beta sequences accurately predicted the HLA-A and HLA-B alleles for most subjects in the first cohort. An earlier analysis of 450 to 750 of the donors showed that most TCR beta V segments appeared in productive rearrangements either about 87% or about 30% of the time, which broadly matched IMGT annotations. The authors suggested that the approach could potentially be extended to other disease states and immunological phenotypes. A later analysis reported that several top co-occurrence clusters appeared linked to parvovirus B19, influenza, CMV and Epstein-Barr virus. Roughly 17 rarely observed V segments, including chromosome 9 orphons, were excluded from the earlier analysis of several hundred of the donors because counts were too low. A later analysis found that HLA-associated TCR beta chains were more clonally expanded and had lower generation probabilities than equally common non-associated chains.

Per the germline V gene, SGHTA is the CDR1 and FQGTGA is the CDR2. At the junction V is shortened by 5 bases and J by 4 bases; bases outside the gene matches: 12. The CDR3 has 16 amino acids, counting the end cysteine and phenylalanine. Just CDR3 DNA is preserved here, 48 bases in frame from base 1. Comments on this clone: What this receptor recognizes is not known. The sample holds no much larger clone one base away, and base qualities are not on file.

The cohort comprised some 680 healthy bone marrow donors. All cohort members were sampled while nominally healthy, although unrecorded immune exposures were likely present. The donor was CMV seronegative and belonged to the group of over 350 seronegative cohort members. Each donor provided a peripheral blood sample, and peripheral blood mononuclear cells were used for TCR beta sequencing. The Qiagen DNeasy Blood Extraction Kit was used to extract genomic DNA from the blood cell samples. The method behind the library was the immunoSEQ multiplex PCR assay. A mixture of 60 forward primers for TCR Vbeta segments and 13 reverse primers for TCR Jbeta segments was used in the multiplex PCR. The CDR3 region of rearranged TCR beta genes was amplified from genomic DNA by a multiplex PCR assay. The amplified TCR beta libraries were sequenced on the Illumina HiSeq System as 87-base-pair reads. In the paper's pipeline: A later analysis counted around 72 million unique TCR beta chains across the 666 repertoires, and some 11 million of these chains were shared by at least two donors. Raw reads were error-corrected and collapsed into unique sequences with a nearest-neighbor algorithm that merged closely related sequences to remove PCR and sequencing errors. CDR3 sequences were aligned to IMGT reference sequences to assign V, D and J gene segments. For a sequence to be retained, a match of at least six nucleotides to both a V gene segment and a J gene segment was required. A rearrangement counted as productive if the CDR3 had no stop codons and remained in frame with V and J, and every other rearrangement counted as non-productive. CDR3 was defined by IMGT convention, running from the second conserved V-encoded cysteine to the conserved J-encoded phenylalanine. The earlier analysis of around 640 of the donors excluded sequences that lacked an unambiguous match to a single V gene segment. An earlier analysis of 500 to 600 of the donors classified V segments as functional when productive rearrangements were above 56.7% and as segregating when the standard deviation between donors was above 5%. A statistical classification framework was built to diagnose cytomegalovirus status from the catalog of TCR beta chain sequences. In a later analysis, TCR nucleotide sequences were compared against IMGT/GENE-DB human TR gene sequences so that V and J genes could be assigned. The TCRdist pipeline was used in a later analysis to assign CDR3 sequences and most-parsimonious VDJ recombination scenarios. In a later analysis, each TCR beta chain was defined by its CDR3 amino acid sequence together with its V-gene family, and reads lacking a unique V-gene family were excluded. To address suspected cross-contamination and a sequencing artifact, a later analysis removed 592 highly shared, low-generation-probability nucleotide sequences. A later analysis calculated a clonal expansion index for each public chain from normalized within-repertoire ranks of inferred template counts. Generation probabilities in a later analysis came from a VDJ recombination model fitted to out-of-frame rearrangements, and those results were checked against IGoR. In a later analysis, TCR-TCR, TCR-HLA and TCR-CMV co-occurrence was scored with hypergeometric tests, and a repertoire-size bias correction was applied to TCR pairs. In a later analysis, false discovery rates were estimated by permuting HLA or CMV assignments 20 times. In a later analysis, co-occurring TCRs were grouped with DBSCAN, and TCRdist sequence similarity was added when clustering was performed within HLA-allele-positive subsets. Repertoires with fewer than 30,000 or more than 120,000 public chains, plus five repertoires with anomalous nucleotide sharing, were excluded from co-occurrence clustering. TCRdb limited this immuneACCESS table to in-frame rearrangements with V and J called. A share of clones is missing; checked studies link under half to unresolved V genes, and the rest is unexplained. V and J calls and clone size follow that table, whereas D and trimming were derived from the DNA. The sample contains more than 90,000 clones, roughly 69% of them found a single time. Clones ranked in the top ten supply roughly 2% of the sample.

Sequencing input: PBMCs. The chain uses TRBV7-3 and TRBJ2-3, with 7 central nucleotides matching TRBD2. The sequence was collected from a woman between 25 and 40 years old in good health and CMV-seronegative. The CDR3 region reads CASSKKGGQLPDTQYF. The sequenced DNA is TGTGCCAGCAGCAAAAAGGGAGGGCAGCTCCCAGATACGCAGTATTTT.